This T cell receptor beta chain came from a study of breast tumors, draining lymph nodes, adjacent tissues. Study results and caveats: Tumor repertoires ranked between lymph nodes and nontumor tissue in diversity, with V and J gene preferences. That most tumor T cells come from lymph nodes remained unproven.

Each CDR3 protein gets one entry after TCRdb re-called the multiplex PCR reads with MiXCR. The data contain roughly 130,000 distinct CDR3 sequences, approximately 30% of them singletons. In this sample, this clonotype turned up many times. What it binds is not known. At one end the junction does not follow the germline gene, possibly because of a read error. Axillary draining lymph nodes of breast cancer patients supplied the node samples. The germline gives CDR1 SGHTA, CDR2 FQGNSA. The CDR3 covers 15 residues. The receptor comes from a female donor with breast cancer. Some clones in this sample may be carry-over from other donors' samples. This rearrangement joins TRBV7-2 to TRBJ2-5; D is possibly TRBD2 (5 bases). Source material: axillary lymph node tissue. The DNA for the CDR3 is TGTGCCAGCAGCCCAGGAAGGGCCCTTGGGGAGACCCAGCACTTC. Residues: CASSPGRALGETQHF.